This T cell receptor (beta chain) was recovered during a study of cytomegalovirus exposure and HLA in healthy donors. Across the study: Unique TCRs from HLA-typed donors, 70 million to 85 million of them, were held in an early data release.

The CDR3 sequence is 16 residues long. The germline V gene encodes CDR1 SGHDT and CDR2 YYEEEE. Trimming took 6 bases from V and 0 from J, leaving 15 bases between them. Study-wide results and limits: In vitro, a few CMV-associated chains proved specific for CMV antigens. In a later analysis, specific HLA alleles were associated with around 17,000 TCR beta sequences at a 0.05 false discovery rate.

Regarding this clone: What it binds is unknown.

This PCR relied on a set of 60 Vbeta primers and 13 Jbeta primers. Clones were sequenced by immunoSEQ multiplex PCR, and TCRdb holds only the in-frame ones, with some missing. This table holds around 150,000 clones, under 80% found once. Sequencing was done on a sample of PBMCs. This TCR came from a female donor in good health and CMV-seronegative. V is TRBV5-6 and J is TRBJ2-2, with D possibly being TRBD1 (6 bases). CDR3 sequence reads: CASTSWTDANTGELFF. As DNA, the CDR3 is TGTGCCAGCACGTCCTGGACAGATGCGAACACCGGGGAGCTGTTTTTT.